This T cell receptor (beta chain) originates from a study of CD8+ T cells in alopecia areata. This clone appeared a single time. It was cDNA, reverse transcribed from extracted RNA, that served as the sequencing template. TCRdb's table, derived via immunoSEQ multiplex PCR, lists solely in-frame clones and lacks some. Found here are about 140,000 clones, roughly 50% of them singletons; the top ten hold 5% to 7%. The length of the CDR3 is 14 residues. Trimming removed 5 bases from V and 1 base from J, with 8 bases in between. The germline gives CDR1 MNHNY, CDR2 SVGAGI (reference sequence). Peripheral blood, together with lesional scalp punch biopsies, was collected from alopecia areata patients.

V usage is TRBV6-6 and J usage is TRBJ2-2; D remains ambiguous. The source was CD4+ T cells sorted from blood, collected at week 0. This sequence was found in a human donor with alopecia areata. CDR3 in DNA: TGTGCCAGCAGTACTCTAGAGAACACCGGGGAGCTGTTTTTT. Translated, it gives CASSTLENTGELFF.